The 21 T cell receptor beta chains in this list originate from one sample, sequenced in a study of tumor-infiltrating lymphocytes in localized non-small cell lung cancer. The assay was immunoSEQ multiplex PCR, and TCRdb's table has in-frame clones only and misses some. The table has roughly 9,200 clones, approximately 85% seen once. Sequenced material: uninvolved lung tissue not adjacent to the tumor. The receptors stem from a human donor with non-small cell lung cancer.

The chain combines TRBV7-9 with TRBJ1-2; TRBD1 agrees at 8 bases. V shed 5 bases and J 4 bases; nucleotides not matched to a gene: 3. Germline CDR1 and CDR2: SEHNR and FQNEAQ (reference sequence). The CDR3 consists of 13 residues. The CDR3 region is CASSMTGVYGYTF. The CDR3 DNA follows: TGTGCCAGCAGCATGACAGGGGTCTATGGCTACACCTTC.

The chain employs TRBV28 and TRBJ1-4; D not certain. Trimming pared 3 bases from V and 10 bases from J, leaving 6 bases between. Looked up from germline, CDR1 is MDHEN and CDR2 is SYDVKM. The CDR3 consists of 11 residues. Here the CDR3 DNA reads TGTGCCAGCAGTTTGGGCGGAAAACTGTTTTTT. Its translation: CASSLGGKLFF.

This clone was detected once. The V call is TRBV11-2, the J call TRBJ2-2; TRBD2 agrees at 10 bases. CDR3 length: 15 residues. CDR1 is SGHAT and CDR2 is FQNNGV in the germline V gene. With 5 bases clipped from V and 1 base from J, the junction kept 1 base outside the gene matches. The CDR3 nucleotides read TGTGCCAGCAGCCGACTAGCGGGGAACACCGGGGAGCTGTTTTTT. This codes for CASSRLAGNTGELFF.

The chain has TRBV4-1 and TRBJ2-7; 9 nucleotides agree with TRBD2. CDR1 MGHRA and CDR2 YSYEKL come from the germline V gene. The length of the CDR3 is 17 residues. Unmatched junction bases numbered 12, after V lost 3 bases and J lost 3 bases. CDR3 DNA: TGCGCCAGCAGCCAGACTAGAGGTCTAGCGGGACTCTACGAGCAGTACTTC. Amino acid sequence: CASSQTRGLAGLYEQYF.

This clone occurred once. The rearrangement uses TRBV25-1 and TRBJ2-3; 11 nucleotides agree with TRBD2. The CDR3 has 16 residues. Germline loops: CDR1 MGHDK, CDR2 SYGVNS. V was pared by 5 bases and J by 0 bases, with 4 bases of the junction left unmatched. The CDR3: CASSPGLADSTDTQYF. The CDR3, as DNA: TGTGCCAGCAGTCCGGGACTAGCGGATAGCACAGATACGCAGTATTTT.

This clone was seen only once. J is TRBJ2-7 and V is TRBV7-8; 10 bases match TRBD1. The CDR3 consists of 18 residues. Germline lookup yields CDR1 SGHVS and CDR2 FQNEAQ. With 1 base clipped from V and 2 bases from J, the junction kept 11 bases outside the gene matches. The CDR3 DNA reads as TGTGCCAGCAGCTTAGTATCTGCAACCGGGACAGGGGCCTACGAGCAGTACTTC. This encodes CASSLVSATGTGAYEQYF.

The gene calls are TRBV4-1 and TRBJ2-5, with D hard to call. Trimming removed 0 bases at V and 0 bases at J, with 8 bases between. CDR1 and CDR2 from the germline V gene are MGHRA and YSYEKL. The CDR3 totals 15 residues. The CDR3 loop is CASSQDLYNQETQYF. The CDR3 coding sequence is TGCGCCAGCAGCCAAGATCTCTACAACCAAGAGACCCAGTACTTC.

The chain employs TRBV28 and TRBJ1-1, with 10 bases lining up with TRBD1. Germline V CDR1 and CDR2: MDHEN, SYDVKM. The CDR3 is 18 amino acids. The V and J ends lost 4 bases and 5 bases, in that order; junction bases with no gene match: 16. The CDR3 is CASSSAGTGVRFGTEAFF. In DNA, the CDR3 is TGTGCCAGCAGTTCCGCTGGGACAGGGGTTCGGTTTGGAACTGAAGCTTTCTTT.

The gene calls are TRBV7-2 and TRBJ2-1; 13 nucleotides align to TRBD2. The CDR3 is 15 residues long. V trimming: 1 base; J trimming: 6 bases; junction bases outside the gene matches: 0. In germline, CDR1 is SGHTA, CDR2 FQGNSA. This chain's CDR3 is CASSLGLAGGNEQFF. In DNA, the CDR3 is TGTGCCAGCAGCTTAGGACTAGCGGGAGGCAATGAGCAGTTCTTC.

This chain joins TRBV11-2 and TRBJ2-2, with D perhaps being TRBD1 or TRBD2 (5 bases each). V shed 0 bases and J shed 7 bases, with 12 bases lying between them. Germline V lookup: CDR1 SGHAT, CDR2 FQNNGV. The CDR3 runs 15 residues. The CDR3 sequence is CASSLDPGRNGELFF. CDR3 nucleotide sequence: TGTGCCAGCAGCTTAGATCCGGGGCGAAACGGGGAGCTGTTTTTT.

CDR3 sequence (DNA): TGTGCCAGCAGCTTTGACGGGGGAAGGAACACCATATATTTT. As protein: CASSFDGGRNTIYF. J is TRBJ1-3 and V is TRBV5-5; possible D gene TRBD1, 5 bases. The CDR3 totals 14 residues. Germline CDR1 is SGHKS and CDR2 is YYEKEE (reference sequence). Trimming cost V 2 bases and J 7 bases, with 13 bases left between them.

V is TRBV2 and J is TRBJ1-2; 7 nucleotides match TRBD1. The CDR3 runs 15 residues. The J segment lost 1 base and the V segment lost 6 bases, leaving 8 bases of the junction unmatched. Germline loops: CDR1 SNHLY, CDR2 FYNNEI. The CDR3 reads CASRAGGLFNYGYTF. In DNA form, the CDR3 reads TGTGCCAGCAGGGCAGGGGGACTCTTTAACTATGGCTACACCTTC. Combining the CDR3 with reference TRBV2 and TRBJ1-2 gives the whole variable domain EPEVTQTPSHQVTQMGQEVILRCVPISNHLYFYWYRQILGQKVEFLVSFYNNEISEKSEIFDDQFSVERPDGSNFTLKIRSTKLEDSAMYFCASRAGGLFNYGYTFGSGTRLTVV.

The chain has TRBV30 and TRBJ2-7, with 8 bases matching TRBD2. This CDR3 has 16 amino acids. CDR1 and CDR2 from the germline V gene are GTSNPN and SVGIG (reference sequence). The J segment lost 6 bases and the V segment lost 1 base, leaving 14 bases of the junction unmatched. CDR3 residues: CAWSARLWGTRGEQYF. CDR3 DNA sequence: TGTGCCTGGAGTGCCCGATTATGGGGGACTAGGGGCGAGCAGTACTTC.

The rearrangement links TRBV28 to TRBJ1-6; D is perhaps TRBD1 (5 bases). This CDR3 is built from 14 residues. Trimming cost V 6 bases and J 10 bases, with 16 bases left between them. Germline values: CDR1 MDHEN, CDR2 SYDVKM. As DNA, the CDR3 is TGTGCCAGCAGGGCGAGGGGCTATGGCTCACCCCTCCACTTT. This translates into CASRARGYGSPLHF.

This chain connects TRBV2 to TRBJ2-7; D call uncertain. With 6 bases removed from V and 6 bases from J, the gap between germline ends came to 15 bases. Per the germline V gene, CDR1 is SNHLY and CDR2 is FYNNEI. The CDR3 consists of 13 residues. The CDR3 sequence: CASRLSKGTEQYF. CDR3 DNA sequence: TGTGCCAGCAGGTTGAGTAAGGGAACCGAGCAGTACTTC. Looking up the rest from reference TRBV2 and TRBJ2-7 gives the full variable domain: EPEVTQTPSHQVTQMGQEVILRCVPISNHLYFYWYRQILGQKVEFLVSFYNNEISEKSEIFDDQFSVERPDGSNFTLKIRSTKLEDSAMYFCASRLSKGTEQYFGPGTRLTVT.

There are a few counts of this clone. The chain employs TRBV10-3 and TRBJ2-7, with 11 bases that match TRBD2. There are 16 residues in the CDR3. CDR1 and CDR2 from the germline V gene are ENHRY and SYGVKD. The J segment lost 2 bases and the V segment lost 4 bases, leaving 7 bases of the junction unmatched. The CDR3 sequence: CAISGLAGPRAYEQYF. The CDR3 nucleotides are TGTGCCATCAGTGGACTAGCGGGACCTCGGGCCTACGAGCAGTACTTC.

The chain employs TRBV15 and TRBJ2-7; D is unresolved. The ends were cut back, 0 bases at V and 2 bases at J, with 11 bases in the middle. Germline lookup yields CDR1 LNHNV and CDR2 YYDKDF (reference sequence). CDR3 size: 15 residues. CDR3 DNA sequence: TGTGCCACCAGCAGAGATAGGGTGACGGCCTACGAGCAGTACTTC. It codes for CATSRDRVTAYEQYF.

This clone was seen a single time. CDR3 sequence: CASSSWGEGHNEQFF. The CDR3 nucleotides are TGCGCCAGCAGCTCCTGGGGGGAGGGCCACAATGAGCAGTTCTTC. The chain employs TRBV5-1 and TRBJ2-1; 7 positions agree with TRBD2. V shed 3 bases and J 5 bases; nucleotides not matched to a gene: 8. Germline CDR1 and CDR2: SGHRS and YFSETQ. The CDR3 has 15 amino acids. Drawing the rest from reference TRBV5-1 and TRBJ2-1, the complete variable domain is KAGVTQTPRYLIKTRGQQVTLSCSPISGHRSVSWYQQTPGQGLQFLFEYFSETQRNKGNFPGRFSGRQFSNSRSEMNVSTLELGDSALYLCASSSWGEGHNEQFFGPGTRLTVL.

The table lists this clone with a count of one. The rearrangement links TRBV14 to TRBJ2-3, with 11 bases that match TRBD1. This CDR3 region has 16 residues. Germline V gene sequence: CDR1 SGHDN, CDR2 FVKESK. V shed 1 base, J shed 4 bases, and the junction held 4 bases outside the gene matches. The CDR3 protein is CASSQVGTGGADTQYF. Written as DNA, the CDR3 is TGTGCCAGCAGCCAAGTGGGGACAGGGGGAGCAGATACGCAGTATTTT. Drawing the rest from reference TRBV14 and TRBJ2-3, the complete variable domain is EAGVTQFPSHSVIEKGQTVTLRCDPISGHDNLYWYRRVMGKEIKFLLHFVKESKQDESGMPNNRFLAERTGGTYSTLKVQPAELEDSGVYFCASSQVGTGGADTQYFGPGTRLTVL.

By share, this clone ranks as medium-sized (0.01 to 0.1%). The chain couples TRBV19 to TRBJ2-7, with 8 bases fitting TRBD2. The V gene's germline CDR1 is LNHDA and CDR2 SQIVND (reference sequence). This CDR3 spans 14 amino acids. V lost 5 bases, J lost 0 bases, and 3 bases stayed unmatched. CDR3 coding DNA: TGTGCCAGTAGTCTTAGCGGGACCTCCTACGAGCAGTACTTC. Amino acid sequence: CASSLSGTSYEQYF.

This chain uses TRBV27 with TRBJ2-7; 12 nucleotides match TRBD2. V lost 6 bases and J lost 4; bases outside the gene matches: 4. The CDR3 sequence is 14 residues long. Germline-derived CDR1 and CDR2 are MNHEY and SMNVEV (reference sequence). The CDR3 DNA follows: TGTGCCAGCAGGGCCGGGACTAGCGGGTACGAGCAGTACTTC. It is translated as CASRAGTSGYEQYF.